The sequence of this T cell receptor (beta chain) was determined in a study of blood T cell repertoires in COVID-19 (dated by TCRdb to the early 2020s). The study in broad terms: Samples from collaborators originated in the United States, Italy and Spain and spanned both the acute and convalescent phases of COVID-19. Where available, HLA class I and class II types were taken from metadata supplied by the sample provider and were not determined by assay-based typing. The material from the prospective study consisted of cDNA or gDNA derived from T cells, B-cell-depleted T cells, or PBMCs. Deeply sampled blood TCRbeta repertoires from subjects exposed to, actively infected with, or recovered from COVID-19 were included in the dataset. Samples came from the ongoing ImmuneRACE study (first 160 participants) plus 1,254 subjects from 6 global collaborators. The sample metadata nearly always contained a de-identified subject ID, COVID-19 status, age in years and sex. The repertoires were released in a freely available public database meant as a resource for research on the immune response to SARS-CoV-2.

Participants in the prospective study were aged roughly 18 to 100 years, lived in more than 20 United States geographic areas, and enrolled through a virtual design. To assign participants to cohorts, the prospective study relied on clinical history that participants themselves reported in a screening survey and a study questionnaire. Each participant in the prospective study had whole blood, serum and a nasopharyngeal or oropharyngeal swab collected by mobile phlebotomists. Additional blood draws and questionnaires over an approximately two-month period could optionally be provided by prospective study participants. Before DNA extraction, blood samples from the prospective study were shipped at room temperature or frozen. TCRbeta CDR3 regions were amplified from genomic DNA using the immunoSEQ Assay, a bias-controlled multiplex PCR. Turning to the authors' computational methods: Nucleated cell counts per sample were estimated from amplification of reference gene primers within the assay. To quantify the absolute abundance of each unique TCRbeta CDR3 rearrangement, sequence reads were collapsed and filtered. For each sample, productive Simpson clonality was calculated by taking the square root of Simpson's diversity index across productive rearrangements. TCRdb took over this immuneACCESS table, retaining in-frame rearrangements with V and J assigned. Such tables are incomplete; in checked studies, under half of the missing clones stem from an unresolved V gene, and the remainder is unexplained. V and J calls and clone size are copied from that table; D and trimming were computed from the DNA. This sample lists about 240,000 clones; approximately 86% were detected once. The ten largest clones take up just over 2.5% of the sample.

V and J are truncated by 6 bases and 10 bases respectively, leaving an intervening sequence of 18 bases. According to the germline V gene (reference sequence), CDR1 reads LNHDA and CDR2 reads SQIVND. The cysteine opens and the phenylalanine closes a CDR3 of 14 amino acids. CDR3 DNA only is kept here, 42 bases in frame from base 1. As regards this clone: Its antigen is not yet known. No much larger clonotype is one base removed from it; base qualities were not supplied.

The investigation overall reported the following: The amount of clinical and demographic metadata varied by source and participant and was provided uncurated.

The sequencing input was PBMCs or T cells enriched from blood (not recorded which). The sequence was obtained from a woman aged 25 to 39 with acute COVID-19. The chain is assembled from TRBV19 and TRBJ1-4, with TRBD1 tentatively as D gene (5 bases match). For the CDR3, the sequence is CASSMGPSGGKLFF. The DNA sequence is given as TGTGCCAGTAGCATGGGACCTTCCGGGGGAAAACTGTTTTTT.